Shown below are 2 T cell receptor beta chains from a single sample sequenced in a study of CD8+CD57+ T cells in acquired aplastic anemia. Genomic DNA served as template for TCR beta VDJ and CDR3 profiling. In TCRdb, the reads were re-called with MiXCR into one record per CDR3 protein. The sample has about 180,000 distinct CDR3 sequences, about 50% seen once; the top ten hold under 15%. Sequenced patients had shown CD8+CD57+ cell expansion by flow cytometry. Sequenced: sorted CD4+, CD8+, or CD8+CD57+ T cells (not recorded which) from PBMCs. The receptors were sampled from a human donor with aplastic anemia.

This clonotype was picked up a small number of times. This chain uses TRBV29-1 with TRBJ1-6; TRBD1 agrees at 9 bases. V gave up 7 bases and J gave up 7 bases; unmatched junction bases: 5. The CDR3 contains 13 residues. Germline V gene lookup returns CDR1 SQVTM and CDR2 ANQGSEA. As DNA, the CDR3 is TGCAGCGGCCCCGGGACAGGGAATTCACCCCTCCACTTT. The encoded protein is CSGPGTGNSPLHF.

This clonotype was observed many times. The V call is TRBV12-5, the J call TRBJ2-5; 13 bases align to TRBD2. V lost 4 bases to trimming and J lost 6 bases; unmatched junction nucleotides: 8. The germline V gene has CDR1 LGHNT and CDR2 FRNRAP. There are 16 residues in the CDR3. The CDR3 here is CASGSVLAGGHQTQYF. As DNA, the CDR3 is TGTGCTAGTGGTTCGGTACTAGCGGGGGGGCACCAGACCCAGTACTTC.